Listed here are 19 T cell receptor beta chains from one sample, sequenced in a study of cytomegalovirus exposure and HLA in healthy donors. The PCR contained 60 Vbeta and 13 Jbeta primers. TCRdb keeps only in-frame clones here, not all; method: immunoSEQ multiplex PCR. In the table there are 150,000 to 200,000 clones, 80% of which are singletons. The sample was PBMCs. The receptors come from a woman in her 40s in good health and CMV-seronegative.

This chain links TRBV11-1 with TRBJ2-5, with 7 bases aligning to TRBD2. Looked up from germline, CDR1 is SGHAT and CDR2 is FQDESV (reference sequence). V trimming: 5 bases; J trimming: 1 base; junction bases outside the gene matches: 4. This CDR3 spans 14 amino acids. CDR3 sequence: CASSTRTSQETQYF. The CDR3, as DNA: TGTGCCAGCAGCACAAGGACTAGCCAAGAGACCCAGTACTTC.

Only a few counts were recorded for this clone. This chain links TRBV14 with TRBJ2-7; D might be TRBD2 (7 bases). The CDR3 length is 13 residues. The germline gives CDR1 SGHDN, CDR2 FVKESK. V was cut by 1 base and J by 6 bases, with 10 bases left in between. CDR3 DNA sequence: TGTGCCAGCAGCCAAGTGGGGGGGCTCGAGCAGTACTTC. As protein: CASSQVGGLEQYF.

In DNA, the CDR3 is TGTGCCAGCTCACCAGTGGGCGTCAATCAGCCCCAGCATTTT. It encodes CASSPVGVNQPQHF. V is TRBV18 and J is TRBJ1-5; D is uncertain. Germline V CDR1 and CDR2: KGHSH, LQKENI. The CDR3 extends over 14 amino acids. V lost 2 bases and J 3 bases, leaving 8 bases between the germline ends.

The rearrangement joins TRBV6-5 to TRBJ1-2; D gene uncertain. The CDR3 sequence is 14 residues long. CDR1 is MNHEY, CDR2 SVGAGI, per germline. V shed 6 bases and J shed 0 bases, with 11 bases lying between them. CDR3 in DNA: TGTGCCAGCAGGAAAGACGGGGCTAACTATGGCTACACCTTC. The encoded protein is CASRKDGANYGYTF.

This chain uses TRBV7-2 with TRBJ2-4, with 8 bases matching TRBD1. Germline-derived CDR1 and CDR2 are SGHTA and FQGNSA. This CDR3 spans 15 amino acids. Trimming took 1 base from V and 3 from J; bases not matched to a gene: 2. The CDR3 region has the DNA TGTGCCAGCAGCTTAGTTACAGGGGGCAAAAACATTCAGTACTTC. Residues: CASSLVTGGKNIQYF.

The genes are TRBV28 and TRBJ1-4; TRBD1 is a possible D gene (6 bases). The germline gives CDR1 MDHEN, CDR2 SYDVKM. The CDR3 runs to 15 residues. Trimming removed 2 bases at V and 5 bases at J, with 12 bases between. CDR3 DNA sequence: TGTGCCAGCAGTTTACTAGGGCAGGGGAATGAAAAACTGTTTTTT. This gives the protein CASSLLGQGNEKLFF.

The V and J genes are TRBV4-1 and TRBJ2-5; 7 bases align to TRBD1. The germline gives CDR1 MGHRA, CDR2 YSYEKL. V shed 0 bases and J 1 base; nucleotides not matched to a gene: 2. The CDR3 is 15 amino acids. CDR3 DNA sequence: TGCGCCAGCAGCCAAGAGAGGGACAGCCAAGAGACCCAGTACTTC. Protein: CASSQERDSQETQYF.

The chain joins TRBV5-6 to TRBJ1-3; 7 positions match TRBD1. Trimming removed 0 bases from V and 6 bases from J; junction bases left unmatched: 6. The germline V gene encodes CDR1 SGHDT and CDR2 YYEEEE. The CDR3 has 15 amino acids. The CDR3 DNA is TGTGCCAGCAGCTTGGTTGTAGGGGGCGAAAACACCATATATTTT. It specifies CASSLVVGGENTIYF.

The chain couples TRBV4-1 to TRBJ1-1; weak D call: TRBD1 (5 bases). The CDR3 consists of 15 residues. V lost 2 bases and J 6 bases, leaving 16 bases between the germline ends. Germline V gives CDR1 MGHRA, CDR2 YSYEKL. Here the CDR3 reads CASSQYGRVVAEAFF. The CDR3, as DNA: TGCGCCAGCAGCCAATACGGCAGGGTTGTCGCTGAAGCTTTCTTT.

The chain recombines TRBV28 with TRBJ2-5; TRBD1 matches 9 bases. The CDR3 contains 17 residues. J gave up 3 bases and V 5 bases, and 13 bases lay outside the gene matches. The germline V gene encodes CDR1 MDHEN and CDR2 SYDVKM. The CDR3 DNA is TGTGCCAGCAGTCAATGGCTAACAGGGGGCATAGAAGAGACCCAGTACTTC. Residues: CASSQWLTGGIEETQYF.

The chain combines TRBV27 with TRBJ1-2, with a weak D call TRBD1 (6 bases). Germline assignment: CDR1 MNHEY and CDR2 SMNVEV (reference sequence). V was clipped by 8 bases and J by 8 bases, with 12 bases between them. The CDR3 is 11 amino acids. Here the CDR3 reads CASGRGLGYTF. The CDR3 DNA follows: TGTGCCAGCGGAAGGGGGTTGGGCTACACCTTC.

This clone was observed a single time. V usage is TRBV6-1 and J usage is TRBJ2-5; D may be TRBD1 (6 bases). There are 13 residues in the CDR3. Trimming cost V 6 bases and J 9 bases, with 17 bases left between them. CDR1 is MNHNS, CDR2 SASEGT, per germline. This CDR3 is CASSLVPRGPQYF. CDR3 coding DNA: TGTGCCAGCAGCCTGGTGCCCAGGGGTCCCCAGTACTTC.

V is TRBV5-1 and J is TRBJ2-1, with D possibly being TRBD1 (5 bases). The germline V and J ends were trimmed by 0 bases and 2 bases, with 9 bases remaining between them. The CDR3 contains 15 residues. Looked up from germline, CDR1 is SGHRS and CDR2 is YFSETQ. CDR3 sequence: CASSLVGQTYNEQFF. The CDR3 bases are TGCGCCAGCAGCTTGGTAGGACAAACCTACAATGAGCAGTTCTTC. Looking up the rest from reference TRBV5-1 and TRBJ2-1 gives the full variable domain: KAGVTQTPRYLIKTRGQQVTLSCSPISGHRSVSWYQQTPGQGLQFLFEYFSETQRNKGNFPGRFSGRQFSNSRSEMNVSTLELGDSALYLCASSLVGQTYNEQFFGPGTRLTVL.

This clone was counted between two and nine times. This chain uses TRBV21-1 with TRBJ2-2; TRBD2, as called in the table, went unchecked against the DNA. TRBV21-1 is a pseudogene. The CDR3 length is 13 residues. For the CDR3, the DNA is TGTGCCAGCGGGGGCGGGAGCACCGGGGAGCTGTTTTTT. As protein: CASGGGSTGELFF.

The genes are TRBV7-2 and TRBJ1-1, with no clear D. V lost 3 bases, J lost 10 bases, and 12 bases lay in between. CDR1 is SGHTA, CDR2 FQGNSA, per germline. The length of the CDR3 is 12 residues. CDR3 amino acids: CASSLSDLIAFF. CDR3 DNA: TGTGCCAGCAGCTTGAGCGACCTGATAGCTTTCTTT.

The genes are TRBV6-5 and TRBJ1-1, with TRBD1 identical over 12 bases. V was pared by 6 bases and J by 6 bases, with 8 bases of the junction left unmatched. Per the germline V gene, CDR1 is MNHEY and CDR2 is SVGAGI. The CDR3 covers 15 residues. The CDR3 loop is CASRGQGAGSAEAFF. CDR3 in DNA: TGTGCCAGCAGGGGACAGGGGGCCGGGAGCGCTGAAGCTTTCTTT.

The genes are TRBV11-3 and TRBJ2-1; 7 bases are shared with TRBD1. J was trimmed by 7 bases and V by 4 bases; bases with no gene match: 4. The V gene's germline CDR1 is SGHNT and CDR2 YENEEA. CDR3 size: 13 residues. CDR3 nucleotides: TGTGCCAGCAGCTCGGTACAGGGGAATGAGCAGTTCTTC. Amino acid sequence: CASSSVQGNEQFF. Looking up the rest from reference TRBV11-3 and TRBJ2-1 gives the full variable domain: EAGVVQSPRYKIIEKKQPVAFWCNPISGHNTLYWYLQNLGQGPELLIRYENEEAVDDSQLPKDRFSAERLKGVDSTLKIQPAELGDSAVYLCASSSVQGNEQFFGPGTRLTVL.

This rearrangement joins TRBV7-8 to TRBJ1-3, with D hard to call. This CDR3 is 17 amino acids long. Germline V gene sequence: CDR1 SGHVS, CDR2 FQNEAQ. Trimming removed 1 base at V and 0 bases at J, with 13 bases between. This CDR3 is CASSLVHVGGSGNTIYF. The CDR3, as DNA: TGTGCCAGCAGCTTAGTACACGTCGGAGGCTCTGGAAACACCATATATTTT.

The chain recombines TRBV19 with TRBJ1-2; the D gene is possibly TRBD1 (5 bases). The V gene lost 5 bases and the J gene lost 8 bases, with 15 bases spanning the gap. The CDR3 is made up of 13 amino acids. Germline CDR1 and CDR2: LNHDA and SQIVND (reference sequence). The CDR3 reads CASSPTGTPGYTF. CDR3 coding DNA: TGTGCCAGTAGTCCTACAGGTACCCCGGGCTACACCTTC.